The sequence of this T cell receptor beta chain was determined in a study of T cells in Graves' hyperthyroidism and ophthalmopathy. The count of this clonotype is one. Its antigen remains unidentified. Study-level findings and limits: Separation of ophthalmopathy from stable hyperthyroidism was achieved by a 13 V-J model. Among thyroid clonotypes expanded above 0.001, most also appeared in blood. Ophthalmopathy, which appeared later, was predicted by the model a median about 6 months before onset.

Per germline, CDR1 LNHDA and CDR2 SQIVND (reference sequence). There are 14 residues in the CDR3. V shed 4 bases and J shed 5 bases, with 12 bases lying between them. From RNA transcripts, TCR beta CDR3 regions were amplified. The HTBI primer set drove a first-round RT-PCR of the TCR CDR3. TCRdb processed the multiplex PCR reads anew with MiXCR; each CDR3 protein has one entry. The sample lists under 800,000 distinct CDR3 sequences; 12% to 15% were seen once. The chain has TRBV19 and TRBJ2-1; tentatively, D is TRBD2 (5 bases). The TCR sequence derives from a woman in her late teens or twenties with Graves' hyperthyroidism. Sample: blood. The CDR3 loop is CASSNGLTNNEQFF. The CDR3 bases are TGTGCCAGTAGTAACGGACTGACTAACAATGAGCAGTTCTTC. The entire variable domain, with the rest obtained from reference TRBV19 and TRBJ2-1, is as follows: DGGITQSPKYLFRKEGQNVTLSCEQNLNHDAMYWYRQDPGQGLRLIYYSQIVNDFQKGDIAEGYSVSREKKESFPLTVTSAQKNPTAFYLCASSNGLTNNEQFFGPGTRLTVL.